The 2 T cell receptor beta chains reported below all come from one sample, sequenced in a study of cytomegalovirus exposure and HLA in healthy donors. Libraries were prepared by immunoSEQ multiplex PCR; TCRdb keeps only in-frame clonotypes and omits some of them. The sample holds 85,000 to 90,000 clones, approximately 96% seen once. The sequenced sample was PBMCs. The origin of the receptors is a man aged 18 to 29 in good health and CMV-seronegative.

The chain recombines TRBV6-5 with TRBJ1-2, with D maybe TRBD1 (6 bases). V lost 2 bases, J lost 6 bases, and 10 bases lay in between. The germline V gene encodes CDR1 MNHEY and CDR2 SVGAGI. The CDR3 has 13 amino acids. The DNA of the CDR3 is TGTGCCAGCAGTTACGTGGCAGGGGATGGCTACACCTTC. Its translation is CASSYVAGDGYTF.

As concerns this clone: Other nucleotide sequences from this sample produce the same CDR3. V usage is TRBV2 and J usage is TRBJ2-3, with 8 positions matching TRBD1. Per germline, CDR1 SNHLY and CDR2 FYNNEI. The CDR3 contains 15 residues. J lost 2 bases, V lost 5 bases, and 6 bases had no gene match. CDR3 sequence (DNA): TGTGCCAGCAGTCTCGGGACAGGCAACACAGATACGCAGTATTTT. This sequence encodes CASSLGTGNTDTQYF. Variable domain in full (rest from reference TRBV2 and TRBJ2-3): EPEVTQTPSHQVTQMGQEVILRCVPISNHLYFYWYRQILGQKVEFLVSFYNNEISEKSEIFDDQFSVERPDGSNFTLKIRSTKLEDSAMYFCASSLGTGNTDTQYFGPGTRLTVL.